The source of this T cell receptor beta chain is a study of blood T cell repertoires in COVID-19. Overall study: The origin of the acute and convalescent COVID-19 samples was the United States, Italy and Spain. Sources were T cells, B-cell-depleted T cells, or PBMCs; the material itself was cDNA or gDNA.

Germline trimming cut 5 bases from V and 0 bases from J; bases unmatched to any gene: 4. This CDR3 comprises 15 residues. Germline-derived CDR1 and CDR2 are MDHEN and SYDVKM. In the authors' workflow: Scientists estimated how many nucleated cells there were by amplifying reference gene primers. Measured with immunoSEQ multiplex PCR; TCRdb has only the in-frame clones, and not every one. V and J calls and clone size are copied from that table; D and trimming were computed from the DNA. The data contain about 120,000 clones, about 80% of them seen just once; the ten biggest clones take up about 4%. Material: peripheral blood. The gene calls are TRBV28 and TRBJ1-5, with 7 bases matching TRBD1. This clonotype was sampled from a woman aged 45-60 years with acute or convalescent COVID-19. This CDR3 is CASSITGASNQPQHF. CDR3 sequence (DNA): TGTGCCAGCAGTATTACAGGGGCTAGCAATCAGCCCCAGCATTTT.